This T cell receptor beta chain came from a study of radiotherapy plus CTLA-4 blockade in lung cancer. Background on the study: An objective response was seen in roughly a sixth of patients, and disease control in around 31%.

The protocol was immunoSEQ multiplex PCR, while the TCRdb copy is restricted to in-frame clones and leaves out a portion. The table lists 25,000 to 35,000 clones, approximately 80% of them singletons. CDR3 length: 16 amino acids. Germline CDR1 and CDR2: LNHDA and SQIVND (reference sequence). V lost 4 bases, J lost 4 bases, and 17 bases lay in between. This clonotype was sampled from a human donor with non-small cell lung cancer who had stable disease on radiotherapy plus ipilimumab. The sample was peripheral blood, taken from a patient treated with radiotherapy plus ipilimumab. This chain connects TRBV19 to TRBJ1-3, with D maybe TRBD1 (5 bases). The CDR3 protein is CASSTSSGTWGNTIYF. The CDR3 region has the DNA TGTGCCAGTAGTACATCTTCGGGGACCTGGGGAAACACCATATATTTT.